The 16 T cell receptor beta chains given below trace back to one sample, sequenced in a study of spatial heterogeneity in lung cancer. In TCRdb, the 5' RACE reads were re-called with MiXCR into one record per CDR3 protein. The data hold about 80,000 distinct CDR3 sequences, with approximately 18% observed a single time. Specified time point: sample taken at primary tumor resection. Unsorted whole RNA from tumor, nontumor lung or frozen PBMC underwent sequencing. This specimen consisted of PBMCs, obtained at surgery. These receptors originate from a male donor with early-stage non-small cell lung cancer.

This clonotype was counted between two and nine times. V is TRBV29-1 and J is TRBJ2-1, with 8 bases identical to TRBD2. The germline V gene has CDR1 SQVTM and CDR2 ANQGSEA. J lost 7 bases, V lost 3 bases, and 8 bases had no gene match. This CDR3 comprises 14 residues. In DNA, the CDR3 is TGCAGCGTTGATCGGGAGGGCCGTGCAAATGAGCAGTTCTTC. It is translated as CSVDREGRANEQFF.

The table lists this clonotype with a few counts. The V and J genes are TRBV7-2 and TRBJ2-1, with a weak D call TRBD2 (6 bases). Trimming cost V 3 bases and J 3 bases, with 12 bases left between them. CDR1 is SGHTA, CDR2 FQGNSA, per germline. The CDR3 consists of 15 residues. The CDR3, as DNA: TGTGCCAGCAGCTTGGGCGGACTAAACTACAATGAGCAGTTCTTC. Translated: CASSLGGLNYNEQFF.

V gene TRBV3-1 combines with J gene TRBJ1-1, with D perhaps matching TRBD1 (5 bases). Trimming stripped 6 bases from V and 8 bases from J, with 16 bases between. The CDR3 has 13 residues. Germline CDR1 LGHDT, CDR2 YNNKEL (reference sequence). CDR3 region: CASRATDGGEAFF. DNA of the CDR3: TGTGCCAGCAGAGCAACGGACGGGGGGGAAGCTTTCTTT.

The chain has TRBV7-6 and TRBJ2-3; D is unclear. Germline CDR1 and CDR2: SGHVS and FNYEAQ. The CDR3 extends over 13 amino acids. V lost 3 bases, J lost 5 bases, and 9 bases lay in between. The CDR3 is CASSFYIGDTQYF. The DNA for the CDR3 is TGTGCCAGCAGCTTTTACATTGGAGATACGCAGTATTTT.

The chain couples TRBV27 to TRBJ1-5; D gene uncertain. V was pared by 3 bases and J by 8 bases, with 17 bases between. Germline assignment: CDR1 MNHEY and CDR2 SMNVEV (reference sequence). This CDR3 has 15 residues. CDR3 sequence (DNA): TGTGCCAGCAGTTTTGGCAGGAGCCCTCTAGAGCCCCAGCATTTT. Its translation is CASSFGRSPLEPQHF.

This clonotype was seen more than once but under ten times. This chain connects TRBV11-2 to TRBJ1-1; TRBD1 agrees at 10 bases. The V gene end was trimmed by 5 bases and the J gene end by 3 bases; junction bases not matched to a gene: 3. The CDR3 is 14 residues long. Germline assignment: CDR1 SGHAT and CDR2 FQNNGV. The CDR3 DNA reads as TGTGCCAGCAGCACGGGACAGGGGCACACTGAAGCTTTCTTT. Residues: CASSTGQGHTEAFF.

The rearrangement joins TRBV5-4 to TRBJ2-5, with 9 bases matching TRBD2. The J segment lost 4 bases and the V segment lost 4 bases, leaving 5 bases of the junction unmatched. Germline-derived CDR1 and CDR2 are SGHNT and YYREEE (reference sequence). The CDR3 has 14 amino acids. The CDR3 protein is CASSLPTSGETQYF. The CDR3 DNA is TGTGCCAGCAGCCTACCGACTAGCGGAGAGACCCAGTACTTC.

V and J are TRBV20-1 and TRBJ1-5; D is possibly TRBD1 (5 bases). Germline V gives CDR1 DFQATT, CDR2 SNEGSKA (reference sequence). This CDR3 contains 13 residues. V was trimmed by 5 bases and J by 3 bases, leaving 11 bases between them. The CDR3 DNA reads TGCAGTGCTGTCCAGGGTGCCAATCAGCCCCAGCATTTT. Translating it yields CSAVQGANQPQHF.

The chain recombines TRBV20-1 with TRBJ2-7; D is unresolved. The CDR3 has 11 residues. Between the trimmed V and J ends, which lost 3 bases and 3 bases, there was a span of 6 bases. Germline V gene sequence: CDR1 DFQATT, CDR2 SNEGSKA (reference sequence). CDR3 bases: TGCAGTGCTAGTCGTCACTACGAGCAGTACTTC. Its protein product is CSASRHYEQYF.

About this clonotype itself: A much larger clone differs from this one at a single base, so this may be a read error. The V and J genes are TRBV29-1 and TRBJ1-1; TRBD1 matches 7 bases. The CDR3 totals 12 residues. The germline V gene has CDR1 SQVTM and CDR2 ANQGSEA. The DNA for the CDR3 is TGCGGCGTTGACACAGGGGCGAAGGAAGCTTTCTTT. Translated, it gives CGVDTGAKEAFF.

This clonotype was counted a single time. At one end, the junction sequence differs from germline, possibly due to a read error. The CDR3 nucleotides read TGTGCCAGCTCCCCAACAGGGAACACTAAAGCTTTCTTT. Translated: CASSPTGNTKAFF. The gene calls are TRBV18 and TRBJ1-1; perhaps TRBD1 as D (6 bases). The germline V gene encodes CDR1 KGHSH and CDR2 LQKENI. The CDR3 sequence is 13 residues long.

This clonotype was seen ten or more times. This chain connects TRBV11-2 to TRBJ2-1; D uncertain. V lost 1 base to trimming and J lost 4 bases, with 8 bases between them. The CDR3 runs to 14 residues. Germline V gives CDR1 SGHAT, CDR2 FQNNGV. The CDR3 DNA is TGTGCCAGCAGCTTAGCCGTGCTGTACAATGAGCAGTTCTTC. It encodes CASSLAVLYNEQFF.

The chain joins TRBV12-3 or TRBV12-4 to TRBJ2-4, with TRBD1 matching over 7 bases. This CDR3 has 14 amino acids. V lost 3 bases, J lost 6 bases, and 5 bases stayed unmatched. The CDR3 nucleotides are TGTGCCAGCAGTTTCCGACAGGGCCCAAACATTCAGTACTTC. Translated: CASSFRQGPNIQYF.

This clonotype has only a few counts. This chain's CDR3 is CASESSRANEQFF. In DNA form, the CDR3 reads TGTGCTAGTGAGAGCAGCCGGGCCAATGAGCAGTTCTTC. This rearrangement joins TRBV12-5 to TRBJ2-1; D uncertain. V lost 7 bases, J lost 6 bases, and 13 bases lay in between. The CDR3 length is 13 residues. Germline V gene lookup returns CDR1 LGHNT and CDR2 FRNRAP.

There are many counts of this clonotype. The chain carries TRBV12-3 or TRBV12-4 and TRBJ1-2; D is possibly TRBD1 (5 bases). Deletions cut 5 bases from V and 8 bases from J, with 21 bases between. This CDR3 spans 15 amino acids. DNA of the CDR3: TGTGCCAGCAGTCGCCGGGACTCAGACGGACGGGGCTACACCTTC. This codes for CASSRRDSDGRGYTF.

This clonotype came up a few times. The genes are TRBV7-8 and TRBJ1-5; D is unclear. The CDR3 covers 14 residues. The germline gives CDR1 SGHVS, CDR2 FQNEAQ. V was cut by 2 bases and J by 7 bases, with 12 bases left in between. CDR3 nucleotides: TGTGCCAGCAGCTTAAGCTCCAGCGGGCAGCCCCAGCATTTT. It is translated as CASSLSSSGQPQHF.